This T cell receptor beta chain was captured in a study of HIV-infected patients and healthy controls. Follow-up blood was drawn about 14 weeks, roughly three months, after antiretroviral therapy began. Whole blood was used without fractionation, so all unsorted peripheral T cells were included. Enrollment excluded donors with tumors, hepatitis B or C, or recent vaccination. Study-level points and caveats: Size-matching overweighted rare events from HIV-infected data when comparing patients with controls.

Alpha and beta constant-region primers primed reverse transcription of around 540 ng RNA. Using multiplexing indices, alpha and beta chain libraries were generated apart by chain-specific third strand synthesis. One primer pair amplified all rearrangements per chain; each cDNA got molecular barcodes. TCRdb processed the 5' RACE reads anew with MiXCR; each CDR3 protein has one entry. The repertoire holds under 10,000 distinct CDR3 sequences, with approximately 9.1% as singletons. This clonotype was counted many times. The antigen is not known. The receptor's source is an adult with HIV infection. The sample consisted of blood, taken during antiretroviral therapy.

This chain's CDR3 is CASSSDRTIPNEQFF. The CDR3 nucleotides read TGTGCCAGCAGCTCCGACAGGACCATCCCCAATGAGCAGTTCTTC. This rearrangement joins TRBV11-2 to TRBJ2-1, with a weak D call TRBD1 (6 bases). Germline CDR1 and CDR2: SGHAT and FQNNGV. Trimming took off 4 bases at V and 6 bases at J, with 16 bases between the two ends. The length of the CDR3 is 15 residues. The full variable domain, rest sourced from reference TRBV11-2 and TRBJ2-1, is EAGVAQSPRYKIIEKRQSVAFWCNPISGHATLYWYQQILGQGPKLLIQFQNNGVVDDSQLPKDRFSAERLKGVDSTLKIQPAKLEDSAVYLCASSSDRTIPNEQFFGPGTRLTVL.